Following are 27 T cell receptor beta chains from one sample sequenced in a study of breast tumors, draining lymph nodes, adjacent tissues. Axillary draining lymph nodes of breast cancer patients supplied the node samples. In TCRdb, the multiplex PCR reads were re-called with MiXCR into one record per CDR3 protein. The data hold approximately 170,000 distinct CDR3 sequences, with roughly a third observed a single time. The sequenced sample consisted of axillary lymph node tissue. The receptors were gathered from a female donor with breast cancer. Some clones in this sample may be carry-over from other donors' samples.

A note on this clonotype: This sequence may be a read error, since a much larger clone differs from it by one base. The chain carries TRBV7-9 and TRBJ2-1; D possibly uses TRBD1 or TRBD2 (5 bases each). This CDR3 is built from 15 residues. Germline CDR1 is SEHNR and CDR2 is FQNEAQ (reference sequence). Written as DNA, the CDR3 is TGTGCCAGCAGCTTAACGTGGCGAGAGGGAGTGGGGCAGCTCTTC. It codes for CASSLTWREGVGQLF.

The chain links TRBV12-3 or TRBV12-4 to TRBJ2-5; 9 bases fit TRBD2. The CDR3 length is 17 residues. Losses at the gene ends were 6 bases for V and 5 bases for J; bases not matched to a gene: 16. The CDR3 region has the DNA TGTGCCAGCAGCCCCGATGGTAGGGGAACTAGCGGGGAGACCCAGTACTTC. This translates into CASSPDGRGTSGETQYF.

CDR3 amino acids: CSAGDRGLSPLHF. The CDR3 nucleotides are TGCAGTGCTGGGGACAGGGGGCTTTCACCCCTCCACTTT. The rearrangement links TRBV20-1 to TRBJ1-6, with 12 bases fitting TRBD1. Germline trimming cut 5 bases from V and 9 bases from J; bases unmatched to any gene: 2. The V gene's germline CDR1 is DFQATT and CDR2 SNEGSKA (reference sequence). The CDR3 runs 13 residues.

In its sample, this clonotype was seen many times. The rearrangement links TRBV7-2 to TRBJ2-1; possibly TRBD1 for D (5 bases). The CDR3 has 15 residues. V gave up 1 base and J gave up 4 bases, with 11 bases separating them. Germline V CDR1 and CDR2: SGHTA, FQGNSA. This chain's CDR3 is CASSLEGQGYNEQFF. The CDR3 nucleotides read TGTGCCAGCAGCTTAGAGGGGCAGGGTTACAATGAGCAGTTCTTC.

Comments on this clonotype: A read error is possible here, since a much larger clone lies one base away. The rearrangement links TRBV9 to TRBJ2-1; maybe TRBD2 (5 bases). There are 14 residues in the CDR3. Trimming stripped 0 bases from V and 3 bases from J, with 7 bases between. Germline V lookup: CDR1 SGDLS, CDR2 YYNGEE. The CDR3 region is CASSVAGFYNEQFF. DNA for the CDR3: TGTGCCAGCAGCGTAGCGGGATTCTACAATGAGCAGTTCTTC. Complete variable domain (other parts from reference TRBV9 and TRBJ2-1): DSGVTQTPKHLITATGQRVTLRCSPRSGDLSVYWYQQSLDQGLQFLIQYYNGEERAKGNILERFSAQQFPDLHSELNLSSLELGDSALYFCASSVAGFYNEQFFGPGTRLTVL.

The J gene is TRBJ2-6, the V gene TRBV4-2; the D gene is possibly TRBD2 (6 bases). Germline values: CDR1 LGHNA, CDR2 YNFKEQ. This CDR3 comprises 14 residues. V was shortened by 5 bases and J by 8 bases, with 13 bases between the two germline ends. The CDR3: CASSWRRETNVLTF. In DNA form, the CDR3 reads TGTGCCAGCAGCTGGCGACGGGAGACCAACGTCCTGACTTTC.

The chain recombines TRBV7-6 with TRBJ1-5; TRBD1 agrees at 10 bases. The germline CDR1 and CDR2 sequences are SGHVS and FNYEAQ. The CDR3 is 19 amino acids. With V trimmed by 1 base and J by 4 bases, 13 bases remained unmatched. CDR3: CASSLEAGQGFVWNQPQHF. The CDR3, as DNA: TGTGCCAGCAGCTTAGAAGCGGGACAGGGGTTTGTCTGGAATCAGCCCCAGCATTTT.

On this clonotype: A much bigger clone sits one base away, suggesting this may be a read error. This is likely a read error, given that the CDR3 carries no conserved phenylalanine or tryptophan at its end. V is TRBV9 and J is TRBJ2-7; tentatively, D is TRBD1 or TRBD2 (6 bases each). There are 13 residues in the CDR3. The V end lost 3 bases, the J end lost 3 bases, and 10 bases lay between the germline ends. Germline CDR1 is SGDLS and CDR2 is YYNGEE. CDR3 DNA: TGTGCCAGCAGCGGGGGGGCCTTCTACGAGCAGTACTCC. It encodes CASSGGAFYEQYS.

This clonotype appeared many times. The V gene is TRBV11-1, the J gene TRBJ2-5; possible D gene TRBD1, 6 bases. V was clipped by 4 bases and J by 2 bases, with 11 bases between them. The CDR3 consists of 14 residues. The germline V gene encodes CDR1 SGHAT and CDR2 FQDESV (reference sequence). In DNA form, the CDR3 reads TGTGCCAGCAGCTCTCTGGACAGACAAGAGACCCAGTACTTC. It translates to CASSSLDRQETQYF.

The table lists this clonotype with a count of one. Sequence at one end of the junction differs from germline and may be a read error. This rearrangement joins TRBV10-3 to TRBJ2-1, with 8 bases fitting TRBD1. The CDR3 runs to 19 residues. CDR1 and CDR2 from the germline V gene are ENHRY and SYGVKD. The CDR3, as DNA: TGTGCCGTCAGTGACAACCAGGGGGCGCGAAATCCTTACTACAATGAGCAGTTCTTC. It yields the protein CAVSDNQGARNPYYNEQFF.

The chain has TRBV7-9 and TRBJ1-3; 7 bases align to TRBD1. V shed 5 bases and J 0 bases; nucleotides not matched to a gene: 1. The CDR3 spans 14 residues. From germline, CDR1 is SEHNR and CDR2 FQNEAQ (reference sequence). The CDR3 spells CASSRDSSGNTIYF. The CDR3 DNA sequence: TGTGCCAGCAGCAGGGACAGCTCTGGAAACACCATATATTTT. Full variable domain (remainder filled in from reference TRBV7-9 and TRBJ1-3): DTGVSQNPRHKITKRGQNVTFRCDPISEHNRLYWYRQTLGQGPEFLTYFQNEAQLEKSRLLSDRFSAERPKGSFSTLEIQRTEQGDSAMYLCASSRDSSGNTIYFGEGSWLTVV.

This clonotype appeared many times. V gene TRBV2 combines with J gene TRBJ2-1; 7 nucleotides align to TRBD1. V lost 10 bases, J lost 4 bases, and 7 bases stayed unmatched. The CDR3 runs 13 residues. In germline, CDR1 is SNHLY, CDR2 FYNNEI. CDR3 region: CATAQTGYNEQFF. The CDR3 bases are TGTGCCACCGCACAGACAGGGTACAATGAGCAGTTCTTC.

This clonotype was seen many times. The chain links TRBV7-2 to TRBJ2-3; 14 bases align to TRBD2. Looked up from germline, CDR1 is SGHTA and CDR2 is FQGNSA. This CDR3 region has 18 residues. The junction had 12 bases not matched to a gene; V was cut back by 8 bases and J by 2 bases. The CDR3 spells CASSLPGLAGVFTDTQYF. The CDR3, as DNA: TGTGCCAGCTCACTACCGGGACTAGCGGGAGTATTCACAGATACGCAGTATTTT.

This clonotype occurred many times. The chain carries TRBV19 and TRBJ1-2; 7 positions agree with TRBD1. Germline CDR1 is LNHDA and CDR2 is SQIVND (reference sequence). With 7 bases clipped from V and 0 bases from J, the junction kept 8 bases outside the gene matches. The CDR3 runs to 15 residues. The CDR3 region is CASTQGGEANYGYTF. CDR3 coding DNA: TGTGCCAGTACCCAGGGGGGGGAAGCTAACTATGGCTACACCTTC.

On this clonotype: Lacking the conserved final phenylalanine or tryptophan, this CDR3 likely reflects a read error. The J gene is TRBJ1-6, the V gene TRBV25-1; the match to TRBD1 covers 8 bases. Germline CDR1 is MGHDK and CDR2 is SYGVNS. The CDR3 spans 17 residues. DNA for the CDR3: TGTGCCAGCAGTCAATATCTTGGCAGGGGGCCCCAGGCGCCCCTCCACTTG. Translating it yields CASSQYLGRGPQAPLHL.

For this clonotype: Given a much more abundant clone one base away, this may be a read error. The chain has TRBV5-1 and TRBJ2-5, with 7 bases lining up with TRBD2. Germline V CDR1 and CDR2: SGHRS, YFSETQ. The CDR3 is 16 amino acids. The trim removed 4 bases at V and 4 bases at J, leaving 13 bases unmatched. CDR3 sequence: CASSLRALAARETQYF. Written as DNA, the CDR3 is TGCGCCAGCAGCCTCCGGGCCCTAGCGGCACGAGAGACCCAGTACTTC.

A few counts support this clonotype. J is TRBJ2-5 and V is TRBV9; D gene unclear. Germline loops: CDR1 SGDLS, CDR2 YYNGEE. This CDR3 is built from 12 residues. The CDR3 loop is CARKPNQETQYF. For the CDR3, the DNA is TGTGCTAGAAAGCCTAATCAAGAGACCCAGTACTTC.

The table lists this clonotype with many counts. The J gene is TRBJ2-5, the V gene TRBV15; 10 bases match TRBD1. V shed 0 bases, J shed 5 bases, and the junction held 12 bases outside the gene matches. The CDR3 is 18 residues long. Germline CDR1 is LNHNV and CDR2 is YYDKDF (reference sequence). Here the CDR3 DNA reads TGTGCCACCAGCAGAGAACTGACAGGGGGCGGTTTTGGTGAGACCCAGTACTTC. This encodes CATSRELTGGGFGETQYF.

Judged by abundance, this clonotype is medium-sized (0.01 to 0.1%). The CDR3 region has the DNA TGTGCCAGCAGGTCGGGTCAAGGCGGGGCCTACGAGCAGTACTTC. This encodes CASRSGQGGAYEQYF. The chain carries TRBV12-3 or TRBV12-4 and TRBJ2-7; weak D call: TRBD2 (6 bases). The CDR3 is 15 amino acids. V was clipped by 6 bases and J by 2 bases, with 17 bases between them.

Points on this clonotype: A clone one base away is much larger, so this may be a read error. The gene calls are TRBV11-3 and TRBJ1-2; D gene uncertain. V was shortened by 6 bases and J by 4 bases, with 12 bases between the two germline ends. Germline V lookup: CDR1 SGHNT, CDR2 YENEEA. The CDR3 has 13 amino acids. DNA of the CDR3: TGTGCCAGCAGGGGCAACCTATTCTATGGCTACACCTTC. Translated: CASRGNLFYGYTF. Drawing the rest from reference TRBV11-3 and TRBJ1-2, the complete variable domain is EAGVVQSPRYKIIEKKQPVAFWCNPISGHNTLYWYLQNLGQGPELLIRYENEEAVDDSQLPKDRFSAERLKGVDSTLKIQPAELGDSAVYLCASRGNLFYGYTFGSGTRLTVV.

The genes are TRBV2 and TRBJ1-5; 10 nucleotides agree with TRBD1. The CDR3 sequence is 15 residues long. The junction had 5 bases not matched to a gene; V was cut back by 6 bases and J by 3 bases. From germline, CDR1 is SNHLY and CDR2 FYNNEI. In DNA form, the CDR3 reads TGTGCCAGCAGGGGGGGGACAGGGGACAATCAGCCCCAGCATTTT. Translating it yields CASRGGTGDNQPQHF.

This clonotype was detected ten times or more. The rearrangement uses TRBV7-8 and TRBJ1-3; possible D gene TRBD1, 5 bases. Trimming cost V 1 base and J 2 bases, with 9 bases left between them. Germline V gene sequence: CDR1 SGHVS, CDR2 FQNEAQ. This CDR3 is 15 amino acids long. Here the CDR3 DNA reads TGTGCCAGCAGCTTAGGAGGGGCGACTGGAAACACCATATATTTT. Protein product: CASSLGGATGNTIYF.

This clonotype showed up many times. The chain joins TRBV24-1 to TRBJ2-1, with TRBD1 matching 8 bases. The CDR3 length is 16 residues. Germline assignment: CDR1 KGHDR and CDR2 SFDVKD. V trimming: 2 bases; J trimming: 8 bases; junction bases outside the gene matches: 10. The DNA for the CDR3 is TGTGCCACCAGTGATTCAGGACAGGGCTACACGGATGAGCAGTTCTTC. Protein sequence: CATSDSGQGYTDEQFF.

In its sample, this clonotype was seen many times. The chain has TRBV19 and TRBJ2-7, with D perhaps TRBD2 (6 bases). From germline, CDR1 is LNHDA and CDR2 SQIVND (reference sequence). Trimming shortened V by 2 bases and J by 2 bases, and 10 bases separated the two germline ends. This CDR3 is built from 14 residues. CDR3 loop: CASSIISGAYEQYF. As DNA, the CDR3 is TGTGCCAGTAGTATAATTTCGGGGGCCTACGAGCAGTACTTC.

This clonotype appeared many times. The V call is TRBV6-6, the J call TRBJ1-5; weak D call: TRBD1 (5 bases). In germline, CDR1 is MNHNY, CDR2 SVGAGI (reference sequence). The ends were cut back, 2 bases at V and 4 bases at J, with 9 bases in the middle. This CDR3 spans 14 amino acids. The CDR3 DNA reads TGTGCCAGCAGTTACGTAGGGGAGAATCAGCCCCAGCATTTT. Translating it yields CASSYVGENQPQHF.

In the case of this clonotype: A much larger clone differs by one base, so this may be a read error. The rearrangement joins TRBV4-1 to TRBJ2-2, with 8 bases aligning to TRBD2. The CDR3 loop spans 15 amino acids. From germline, CDR1 is MGHRA and CDR2 YSYEKL. The CDR3 here is CASRERESVTGELLF. In DNA, the CDR3 is TGCGCCAGCAGAGAGCGGGAGTCGGTCACCGGGGAGCTGCTTTTT.

This clonotype was observed at least ten times. This rearrangement joins TRBV5-8 to TRBJ2-1; TRBD1 matches at 9 bases. Losses at the gene ends were 7 bases for V and 7 bases for J; bases not matched to a gene: 9. Looked up from germline, CDR1 is SGHTS and CDR2 is YDEGEE. CDR3 length: 14 amino acids. CDR3 nucleotide sequence: TGTGCCAGCCACCCCGGGACAGGGATAAATGAGCAGTTCTTC. Translated, it gives CASHPGTGINEQFF.